The 22 T cell receptor beta chains below were found in one sample sequenced in a study of shared clonotypes between healthy human individuals. Clones were sequenced by immunoSEQ multiplex PCR, and TCRdb holds only the in-frame ones, with some missing. The data show 600,000 to 800,000 clones, around 70% seen once. Sample: memory CD4+ T cells sorted from blood. The subset denotes: CD45RA-negative fraction. The receptors stem from a woman under 40 in good health.

This clone has just a few counts. The chain recombines TRBV10-3 with TRBJ2-7; tentatively, D is TRBD1 (5 bases). The CDR3 is 15 residues long. The germline V gene has CDR1 ENHRY and CDR2 SYGVKD. V dropped 1 base and J dropped 0 bases, with 10 bases sitting between them. DNA for the CDR3: TGTGCCATCAGTGAGTTCGGACAAAGCTCCTACGAGCAGTACTTC. This sequence encodes CAISEFGQSSYEQYF.

The chain carries TRBV6-1 and TRBJ2-5; possibly TRBD2 for D (5 bases). The germline V and J ends were trimmed by 10 bases and 5 bases, with 14 bases remaining between them. Germline-derived CDR1 and CDR2 are MNHNS and SASEGT. This CDR3 is built from 12 residues. The CDR3 is CAIRGQSETQYF. The CDR3 nucleotides are TGTGCCATCAGAGGGCAGTCGGAGACCCAGTACTTC.

In the case of this clone: At one of its ends the junction is not consistent with the germline gene, which may arise from a read error. V gene TRBV7-6 combines with J gene TRBJ1-2; TRBD1 might be the D (6 bases). The CDR3 length is 11 residues. Germline-derived CDR1 and CDR2 are SGHVS and FNYEAQ. The CDR3, as DNA: TGTGCCAGCACCGACGACAGGCCCTTCGCCTTC. Protein product: CASTDDRPFAF. The full variable domain, completed using reference TRBV7-6 and TRBJ1-2, is GAGVSQSPRYKVTKRGQDVALRCDPISGHVSLYWYRQALGQGPEFLTYFNYEAQQDKSGLPNDRFSAERPEGSISTLTIQRTEQRDSAMYRCASTDDRPFAFGSGTRLTVV.

CDR3 protein: CASSSRTGRSGSAQYF. The CDR3 nucleotides read TGTGCCAGCAGTTCTCGTACCGGGCGGTCAGGGTCGGCCCAGTACTTC. This chain joins TRBV6-5 and TRBJ2-5; D possibly corresponds to TRBD1 (5 bases). The germline CDR1 and CDR2 sequences are MNHEY and SVGAGI. The V end lost 4 bases, the J end lost 9 bases, and 24 bases lay between the germline ends. There are 16 residues in the CDR3.

The chain is built from TRBV11-3 and TRBJ2-5; D uncertain. The CDR3 sequence is 13 residues long. V lost 9 bases, J lost 2 bases, and 13 bases lay in between. Germline-derived CDR1 and CDR2 are SGHNT and YENEEA. The CDR3 DNA reads TGTGCCAGTTCAAGGGCCGCGCAAGAGACCCAGTACTTC. Its translation is CASSRAAQETQYF.

There are a few counts of this clone. Other DNA sequences in the same sample also yield this CDR3. This chain links TRBV18 with TRBJ2-7; D is unclear. Germline CDR1 reads KGHSH; CDR2 reads LQKENI. The CDR3 extends over 13 amino acids. Trimming removed 0 bases from V and 1 base from J, with 4 bases in between. CDR3 bases: TGTGCCAGCTCACCACCGAGTTCCTACGAGCAGTACTTC. The encoded protein is CASSPPSSYEQYF.

Comment on this clone: With only one base between it and a far larger clone, this is likely a read error. The chain uses TRBV2 and TRBJ1-5, with D tentatively TRBD1 (5 bases). Germline V gene data show CDR1 as SNHLY and CDR2 as FYNNEI. The CDR3 consists of 12 residues. The germline V and J ends were trimmed by 7 bases and 4 bases, with 8 bases remaining between them. CDR3 nucleotides: TGTGCCAGCACTGGGGGGAATCAGCCCCAGCATTTT. This gives the protein CASTGGNQPQHF.

This chain joins TRBV5-1 and TRBJ1-3; a weak D match, TRBD1 (5 bases). Germline V lookup: CDR1 SGHRS, CDR2 YFSETQ. The germline V and J ends were trimmed by 4 bases and 4 bases, with 12 bases remaining between them. CDR3 length: 14 residues. This chain's CDR3 is CASSGGTDGNTIYF. Here the CDR3 DNA reads TGCGCCAGCAGCGGGGGGACGGACGGAAACACCATATATTTT.

The chain is built from TRBV7-8 and TRBJ2-7; 9 positions agree with TRBD1. CDR1 and CDR2 from the germline V gene are SGHVS and FQNEAQ. The length of the CDR3 is 14 residues. Trimming cost V 6 bases and J 2 bases; bases outside gene matches: 5. Written as DNA, the CDR3 is TGTGCCAGCAGACAGACAGGGGGAACCTACGAGCAGTACTTC. This gives the protein CASRQTGGTYEQYF.

This clone was recorded many times. This sequence joins TRBV2 and TRBJ1-1; 7 positions agree with TRBD1. Germline V CDR1 and CDR2: SNHLY, FYNNEI. CDR3 length: 14 amino acids. With 5 bases clipped from V and 6 bases from J, the junction kept 9 bases outside the gene matches. The CDR3 is CASSPGGGAPEAFF. The DNA of the CDR3 is TGTGCCAGCAGTCCCGGAGGGGGCGCCCCTGAAGCTTTCTTT.

This clone showed up just a few times. V and J are TRBV19 and TRBJ1-1; D not certain. The V and J ends lost 5 bases and 2 bases respectively, with 9 bases between them. Germline lookup yields CDR1 LNHDA and CDR2 SQIVND (reference sequence). The CDR3 sequence is 13 residues long. CDR3 loop: CASSVGRNTEAFF. The CDR3 DNA reads TGTGCCAGTAGTGTCGGGCGCAACACTGAAGCTTTCTTT.

The chain recombines TRBV5-1 with TRBJ2-2; D call uncertain. The CDR3 extends over 15 amino acids. Germline CDR1 is SGHRS and CDR2 is YFSETQ. Trimming shortened V by 1 base and J by 1 base, and 8 bases separated the two germline ends. The CDR3 coding sequence is TGCGCCAGCAGCTTGACTACCTTGAACACCGGGGAGCTGTTTTTT. Amino acid sequence: CASSLTTLNTGELFF. Filled out from reference TRBV5-1 and TRBJ2-2, the complete variable domain reads KAGVTQTPRYLIKTRGQQVTLSCSPISGHRSVSWYQQTPGQGLQFLFEYFSETQRNKGNFPGRFSGRQFSNSRSEMNVSTLELGDSALYLCASSLTTLNTGELFFGEGSRLTVL.

The chain couples TRBV6-5 to TRBJ1-1; tentatively, D is TRBD1 (6 bases). V shed 2 bases and J shed 0 bases, with 7 bases lying between them. This CDR3 is built from 14 residues. Germline loops: CDR1 MNHEY, CDR2 SVGAGI. The CDR3 coding sequence is TGTGCCAGCAGTTACCAGGGGCTGAACACTGAAGCTTTCTTT. This sequence encodes CASSYQGLNTEAFF.

The chain recombines TRBV19 with TRBJ1-5, with D perhaps matching TRBD1 (6 bases). The CDR3 extends over 14 amino acids. V was shortened by 5 bases and J by 6 bases, with 14 bases between the two germline ends. Germline CDR1 LNHDA, CDR2 SQIVND (reference sequence). CDR3 protein: CASSHRDGAQPQHF. The CDR3 nucleotides read TGTGCCAGTAGTCACAGGGATGGAGCTCAGCCCCAGCATTTT.

J is TRBJ2-4 and V is TRBV7-2; 13 bases map to TRBD2. The CDR3 runs 18 residues. With V trimmed by 1 base and J by 0 bases, 3 bases remained unmatched. The germline V gene has CDR1 SGHTA and CDR2 FQGNSA. CDR3 amino acids: CASSLGGLAGVAKNIQYF. CDR3 nucleotides: TGTGCCAGCAGCTTAGGAGGACTAGCGGGAGTAGCCAAAAACATTCAGTACTTC.

The V call is TRBV30, the J call TRBJ1-5; 9 bases line up with TRBD1. V shed 2 bases and J 5 bases; nucleotides not matched to a gene: 4. The CDR3 length is 14 residues. Germline CDR1 GTSNPN, CDR2 SVGIG (reference sequence). Here the CDR3 DNA reads TGTGCCTGGAGTTTACGACAGGGGGATCAGCCCCAGCATTTT. This gives the protein CAWSLRQGDQPQHF. Variable domain in full (rest from reference TRBV30 and TRBJ1-5): SQTIHQWPATLVQPVGSPLSLECTVEGTSNPNLYWYRQAAGRGLQLLFYSVGIGQISSEVPQNLSASRPQDRQFILSSKKLLLSDSGFYLCAWSLRQGDQPQHFGDGTRLSIL.

The chain carries TRBV30 and TRBJ2-6; D is unresolved. V was cut by 5 bases and J by 3 bases, with 5 bases left in between. Germline assignment: CDR1 GTSNPN and CDR2 SVGIG (reference sequence). The CDR3 is 12 residues long. CDR3 in DNA: TGTGCCTGGCGGGTTGGGGCCAACGTCCTGACTTTC. This translates into CAWRVGANVLTF.

The rearrangement joins TRBV9 to TRBJ2-3; 16 bases are a match to TRBD2. The CDR3 is 16 residues long. Germline values: CDR1 SGDLS, CDR2 YYNGEE. Trimming removed 0 bases from V and 6 bases from J; junction bases left unmatched: 1. The DNA for the CDR3 is TGTGCCAGCAGCGTAGGGGGACTAGCGGGAGGGGATACGCAGTATTTT. It codes for CASSVGGLAGGDTQYF.

This clone was detected once. V and J are TRBV7-9 and TRBJ2-3, with TRBD2 matching over 7 bases. Germline V gene data show CDR1 as SEHNR and CDR2 as FQNEAQ (reference sequence). J was trimmed by 0 bases and V by 5 bases; bases with no gene match: 17. The CDR3 covers 19 residues. The CDR3 bases are TGTGCCAGCAGCCTACCTCCTGGGGGGGGATCCACTAGCACAGATACGCAGTATTTT. Encoded protein: CASSLPPGGGSTSTDTQYF.

In this sample, this clone turned up once. The V gene is TRBV2, the J gene TRBJ2-1; TRBD2 aligns across 10 bases. The V gene's germline CDR1 is SNHLY and CDR2 FYNNEI. The CDR3 loop spans 15 amino acids. The V segment lost 8 bases and the J segment 7 bases; nucleotides outside the gene matches: 11. CDR3 sequence reads: CASRQASGSRNEQFF. The CDR3 DNA follows: TGTGCCAGCCGGCAAGCTAGCGGGAGTAGGAATGAGCAGTTCTTC.

The chain carries TRBV28 and TRBJ2-7, with 7 nucleotides matching TRBD2. The germline V gene encodes CDR1 MDHEN and CDR2 SYDVKM. V lost 5 bases and J lost 5; bases outside the gene matches: 12. The CDR3 sequence is 15 residues long. The CDR3 DNA reads TGTGCCAGCAGTCCCCTAGGGACTAAAGTCAACGAGCAGTACTTC. Its translation is CASSPLGTKVNEQYF.

The chain recombines TRBV5-4 with TRBJ2-3; 10 positions match TRBD1. The CDR3 covers 15 residues. The germline V gene encodes CDR1 SGHNT and CDR2 YYREEE (reference sequence). The ends lost 0 bases at V and 7 bases at J; junction bases unmatched: 5. This CDR3 is CASSLVGQGENTQYF. The CDR3 DNA follows: TGTGCCAGCAGCTTGGTAGGACAGGGGGAGAATACGCAGTATTTT.